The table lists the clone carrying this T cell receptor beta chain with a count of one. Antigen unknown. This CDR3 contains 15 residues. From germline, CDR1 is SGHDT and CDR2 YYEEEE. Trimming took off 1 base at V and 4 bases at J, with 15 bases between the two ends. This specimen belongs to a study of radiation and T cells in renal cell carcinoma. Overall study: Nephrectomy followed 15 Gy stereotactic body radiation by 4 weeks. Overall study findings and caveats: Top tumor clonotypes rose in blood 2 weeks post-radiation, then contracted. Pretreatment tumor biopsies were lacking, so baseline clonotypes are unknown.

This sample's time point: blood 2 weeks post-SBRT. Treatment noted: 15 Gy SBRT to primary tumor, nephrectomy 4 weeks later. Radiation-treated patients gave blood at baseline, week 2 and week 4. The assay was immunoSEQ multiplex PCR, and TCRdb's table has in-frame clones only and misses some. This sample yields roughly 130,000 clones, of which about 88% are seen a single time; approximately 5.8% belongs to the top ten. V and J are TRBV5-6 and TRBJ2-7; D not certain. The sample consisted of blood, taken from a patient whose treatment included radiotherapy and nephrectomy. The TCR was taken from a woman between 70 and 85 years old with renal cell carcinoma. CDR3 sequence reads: CASSLSPKEPYEQYF. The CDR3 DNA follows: TGTGCCAGCAGCTTGTCCCCCAAAGAGCCGTACGAGCAGTACTTC.